What follows is one T cell receptor beta chain and its context. Its antigen is still unknown. This sample stems from a study of CXCR3-negative and CXCR3-positive naive CD8 T cells. Researchers reported sorting every CD8+ T cell subset in triplicate, 300,000 or so cells per sort. The CDR3 is 15 residues long. Germline-derived CDR1 and CDR2 are PRHDT and FYEKMQ (reference sequence). With UMI labels, 5' RACE was used to prepare the TRB cDNA libraries. Reprocessing the 5' RACE reads, TCRdb reports a single entry for every CDR3 protein and omits DNA. The sample includes about 45,000 distinct CDR3 sequences. Broader study findings: Memory cells differed in TRBV-TRBJ usage, but naive CXCR3-negative and CXCR3-positive cells had similar usage. For CXCR3-positive naive cells, TRB CDR3s were more hydrophobic than those of CXCR3-negative naive cells.

The chain employs TRBV13 and TRBJ1-1; the D gene TCRdb calls, TRBD1, cannot be checked with no DNA. This clonotype was obtained from a human donor in good health. Some clones in this sample may be carry-over from other donors' samples. The specimen sequenced was naive CXCR3- CD8+ T cells from blood. Regarding subset: CD45RO-CCR7+CD27+CD95- naive CD8+ T cells lacking CXCR3 (TNR3-). CDR3 region: CAGSPMIRGWTEAFF.